Sequencing of this T cell receptor (beta chain) was carried out in a study of T cells in women clearing cervical HPV infection. Study-wide background: Controls' single incident HPV16 infection cleared within 12 months without precancer. Findings and caveats of the study: T-cell numbers per sample were unknown and may explain richness differences.

Sequencing was performed with immunoSEQ multiplex PCR; in TCRdb, only in-frame clones are kept and a portion is missing. The ten most abundant clones cover about 6.8% of a sample with approximately 37,000 clones. CDR3 length: 15 amino acids. The V gene's germline CDR1 is LNHDA and CDR2 SQIVND (reference sequence). As regards this clone: Its antigen is not identified. At one end the junction does not follow the germline gene, possibly because of a read error. The missing CDR3 end, 3 residues past where the read stops, is filled in from the germline J gene. Other DNA sequences within the sample encode an identical CDR3.

The receptor was isolated from a woman aged 18-70 years with a cervical HPV16 infection that either progressed to CIN3+ or cleared (not recorded which). The sample consisted of blood buffy coat. The gene calls are TRBV19 and TRBJ1-3; 8 nucleotides align to TRBD1. The CDR3 bases that were read are TGTGCCAGTAGTATACCGACAGGGGCTGGAAACACA. It is translated as CASSIPTGAGNT. The entire CDR3 sequence reads CASSIPTGAGNTIYF.